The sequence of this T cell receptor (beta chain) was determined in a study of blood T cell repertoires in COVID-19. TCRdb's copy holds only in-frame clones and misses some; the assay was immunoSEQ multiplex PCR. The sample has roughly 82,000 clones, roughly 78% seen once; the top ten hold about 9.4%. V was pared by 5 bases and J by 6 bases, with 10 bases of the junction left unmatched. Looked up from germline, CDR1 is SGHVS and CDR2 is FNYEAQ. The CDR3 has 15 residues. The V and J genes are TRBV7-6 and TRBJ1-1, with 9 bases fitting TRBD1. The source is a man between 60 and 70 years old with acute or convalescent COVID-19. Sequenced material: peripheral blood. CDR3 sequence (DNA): TGTGCCAGCAGCGCAGAGGACAGGGGAACCTCTGAAGCTTTCTTT. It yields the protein CASSAEDRGTSEAFF.